This T cell receptor (beta chain) originates from a study of cytomegalovirus exposure and HLA in healthy donors. Study-level background: The same platform used for the approximately 670 first-cohort repertoires was also used for the 130 or so validation repertoires, as a later analysis reported. Findings and limits, study-wide: The study recorded over 150 TCR beta chains that were cytomegalovirus-associated. Despite most TCR sequences being rare, some public TCRs occurred in many donors. Under in vitro conditions, a few CMV-associated chains were confirmed as specific for CMV antigens.

TCRdb's copy holds only in-frame clones and misses some; the assay was immunoSEQ multiplex PCR. The sample lists approximately 120,000 clones, around nine tenths seen once, with 2% to 2.5% in the top ten. This clone was seen a handful of times. The antigen is unknown. This CDR3 has 12 amino acids. With 4 bases removed from V and 6 bases from J, the gap between germline ends came to 11 bases. Germline V gene lookup returns CDR1 SGHRS and CDR2 YFSETQ. The receptor was isolated from a woman between 18 and 30 years old in good health and CMV-seronegative. V usage is TRBV5-1 and J usage is TRBJ2-7; a weak D match, TRBD1 (5 bases). Material: PBMCs. This CDR3 is CASSPAGSEQYF. Here the CDR3 DNA reads TGCGCCAGCAGCCCCGCAGGGTCCGAGCAGTACTTC.